The 13 T cell receptor beta chains below all came from one sample that was sequenced in a study of tumor and adjacent non-tumor tissue in lung cancer (dated by TCRdb to the late 2010s). RNA was isolated from bulk, unsorted tissue, and RNA quality was assessed with a NanoDrop ND-1000 and an Agilent 2100. Libraries were made using multiplex PCR. Sequencing was performed on an Illumina HiSeq 2500. TCRbeta libraries were built by three rounds of nested PCR using primers (Table S4), following protocols modified from ARM-PCR. TCRdb trimmed the raw reads at Q25, called clones with MiXCR and kept productive beta chains. CDR3 protein sequences are deduplicated, and each keeps its most common genes and DNA. The sample records around 120,000 distinct CDR3 sequences, over 65% of which are singletons. 9.5% to 15% of the sample is taken by the ten largest. Material for sequencing was lung tumor tissue. The receptors come from a man aged 25 to 40 with non-small cell lung cancer.

The J gene is TRBJ2-7, the V gene TRBV11-3, with TRBD2 matching 8 bases. V dropped 8 bases and J dropped 1; count of bases not matched to a gene: 7. The CDR3 extends over 14 amino acids. CDR1 and CDR2 from the germline V gene are SGHNT and YENEEA. CDR3 sequence reads: CASGEVAGSYEQYF. DNA of the CDR3: TGTGCCAGCGGCGAAGTAGCGGGATCCTACGAGCAGTACTTC.

With respect to this clonotype: One end of the junction is discordant with germline, which a read error may explain. The chain uses TRBV6-4 and TRBJ2-3; 11 nucleotides agree with TRBD1. This CDR3 comprises 14 residues. The germline CDR1 and CDR2 sequences are MRHNA and SNTAGT. Here the CDR3 reads CASSDGQGAYTQYF. The CDR3, as DNA: TGTGCCAGCAGTGACGGACAGGGGGCATATACACAGTATTTT.

This clonotype has a count of ten or more. This chain links TRBV6-5 with TRBJ2-3; 8 bases fit TRBD1. With V trimmed by 0 bases and J by 1 base, 6 bases remained unmatched. Per germline, CDR1 MNHEY and CDR2 SVGAGI. The CDR3 covers 17 residues. CDR3 loop: CASSYSAPGQGTDTQYF. For the CDR3, the DNA is TGTGCCAGCAGTTACTCGGCCCCGGGACAGGGCACAGATACGCAGTATTTT.

Comments on this clonotype: An end of the junction does not agree with germline; a read error may underlie this. The chain joins TRBV20-1 to TRBJ2-7, with D perhaps being TRBD1 or TRBD2 (5 bases each). The CDR3 totals 12 residues. In germline, CDR1 is DFQATT, CDR2 SNEGSKA (reference sequence). The CDR3 region has the DNA TGTAGTGCTGGCTGGGACCCCTACGAGCAGTACTTC. As protein: CSAGWDPYEQYF.

This chain connects TRBV5-6 to TRBJ2-3; tentative D call: TRBD1 (6 bases). This CDR3 has 15 residues. V was cut by 0 bases and J by 2 bases, with 10 bases left in between. CDR1 and CDR2 from the germline V gene are SGHDT and YYEEEE. Here the CDR3 reads CASSLGQVATDTQYF. CDR3 nucleotides: TGTGCCAGCAGCTTGGGACAGGTAGCCACAGATACGCAGTATTTT.

Turning to this clonotype: A much larger clone differs from this one at a single base, so this may be a read error. The chain employs TRBV12-3 or TRBV12-4 and TRBJ2-1; TRBD1 agrees at 7 bases. There are 15 residues in the CDR3. The DNA of the CDR3 is TGTGCCAGCGTCACCGGAACAGGGGTGTGGAATGAGCACTTCTTC. This gives the protein CASVTGTGVWNEHFF.

As regards this clonotype: A single base separates this from a much larger clone, so it may be a read error. This chain joins TRBV29-1 and TRBJ2-5; 9 bases are shared with TRBD1. J lost 7 bases, V lost 2 bases, and 5 bases had no gene match. Germline values: CDR1 SQVTM, CDR2 ANQGSEA. The CDR3 sequence is 13 residues long. As DNA, the CDR3 is TGCAGCGTTGAAAGTGAGACAGGGGGGACCCAGTACTTC. It yields the protein CSVESETGGTQYF.

The chain couples TRBV4-1 to TRBJ1-1; D remains ambiguous. This CDR3 comprises 15 residues. Germline V gene sequence: CDR1 MGHRA, CDR2 YSYEKL. V was shortened by 0 bases and J by 12 bases, with 20 bases between the two germline ends. CDR3 in amino acids: CASSQEPGMNTETFF. In DNA form, the CDR3 reads TGCGCCAGCAGCCAAGAACCGGGAATGAACACTGAGACTTTCTTT.

Remarks on this clonotype: Germline is not matched at one junction end, which may reflect a read error. The chain links TRBV4-2 to TRBJ2-7; D is perhaps TRBD2 (6 bases). Germline V gene data show CDR1 as LGHNA and CDR2 as YNFKEQ. CDR3 size: 15 residues. CDR3 in amino acids: CASSPAPESDYERYF. DNA of the CDR3: TGTGCCAGCAGCCCCGCTCCGGAGTCGGACTACGAGCGGTACTTC.

A note on this clonotype: Its ends do not fully match the called genes, so a read error is possible. The gene calls are TRBV11-3 and TRBJ2-2; the D gene could be TRBD1 or TRBD2 (5 bases each). In germline, CDR1 is SGHNT, CDR2 YENEEA. There are 15 residues in the CDR3. The DNA for the CDR3 is TGTGCCAACAGCCCAGGACAAGGAAACACCGGGGAGCTGCTTTTT. It codes for CANSPGQGNTGELLF.

Comment on this clonotype: Germline is not matched at one junction end, which may reflect a read error. The genes are TRBV29-1 and TRBJ1-2, with D maybe TRBD1 (6 bases). The CDR3 totals 12 residues. Germline V gene data show CDR1 as SQVTM and CDR2 as ANQGSEA. The CDR3 loop is CSLEGGGSGYTF. The CDR3 DNA reads as TGCAGCCTTGAAGGGGGGGGGAGTGGCTACACGTTC.

This CDR3 is CSVFRDRLFSTDTLYF. The CDR3 region has the DNA TGCAGCGTTTTCCGGGACAGGTTATTTAGCACAGATACACTGTATTTT. The chain is built from TRBV29-1 and TRBJ2-3; the match to TRBD1 covers 8 bases. The ends lost 5 bases at V and 14 bases at J; junction bases unmatched: 24. The germline V gene has CDR1 SQVTM and CDR2 ANQGSEA. This CDR3 is 16 amino acids long.

V gene TRBV4-1 combines with J gene TRBJ1-2, with 7 bases identical to TRBD1. CDR1 is MGHRA, CDR2 YSYEKL, per germline. J gave up 4 bases and V 10 bases, and 9 bases lay outside the gene matches. There are 13 residues in the CDR3. The CDR3 DNA sequence: TGCGCCATCGGACACACAGGGGCCTATGGCTACACCTTC. It codes for CAIGHTGAYGYTF.